This T cell receptor (beta chain) was captured by sequencing in a study of T cell responses to AZD1222 COVID-19 vaccine (dated by TCRdb to about 2021). Notes on the research overall: AZD1222 recipients whose second dose came at about 4 weeks and those whose second dose came at about 12 weeks were combined into one group, since spike-specific TCR depth and breadth did not differ between the two schedules. Trial participants were enrolled by age into subgroups of 18-55, 56-69 and 70-plus years, and 148, 28 and 57 TCR-sequenced participants, respectively, were included in these subgroups. TCR sequencing covered roughly 230 trial participants: roughly 200 given two doses of AZD1222 and 26 given two doses of MenACWY control vaccine.

What the authors observed across the whole study: Nearly half of unique spike-specific TCRs reportedly recognized epitopes outside regions mutated in the B.1.351 and B.1.1.7 variants. After two AZD1222 doses, both the breadth and the depth of spike-specific TCRs were significantly higher than at day 0 and than in MenACWY recipients. Participants were mostly white British and included more females than males, and it was suggested by the authors that clonal diversity may have been underestimated. The whole spike protein was spanned by vaccine-associated CD4 TCRs, and dominant responses were seen in regions 160-218 and 743-854. Conclusions about previously exposed vaccinees are limited, since just 6 or 7 AZD1222 recipients were seropositive for SARS-CoV-2 at baseline. No day 14 peak-response samples were available, so repertoires were characterized only after the peak T cell response. The 56-69-year group was small, and its depth increase did not reach significance, likely because of low power.

The CDR3 regions of human TCRbeta chains were analyzed by immunosequencing. Processing in the source paper ran as follows. TCRs in the repertoires were compared against a reference library of SARS-CoV-2-specific TCRs that had been generated with the MIRA antigen-specificity platform. Breadth meant the fraction of unique TCRs that were SARS-CoV-2-associated, whereas depth meant the fraction of total T cells that were SARS-CoV-2-associated. Using the MIRA data, every spike-specific TCR was mapped to the spike region that the TCR reacted to and assigned to either a CD4 or a CD8 class. Log10-transformed breadth and depth values were compared by one-way ANOVA with Sidak's multiple comparisons tests. Sourced from immuneACCESS, this table was stored by TCRdb with only in-frame sequences that have V and J called. A share of the clones is absent; for the studies checked, an unresolved V gene accounts for under half, and the remainder has no known explanation. The DNA gave D and trimming, while V, J and clone size come from that table. For this sample the table gives 100,000 or so clones, of which roughly nine tenths were detected only once. Of the sample, roughly a sixth is held by the ten largest clones.

Details on this clone: The antigen it recognizes is unknown. Base qualities are not recorded, but no much larger clone differs from it by a single base.

The sample's time point, from its label and the paper: baseline before first vaccination. The vaccinee samples were drawn from two UK trials, COV001 and COV002, one of which was a single-blind randomized controlled phase 2/3 trial testing AZD1222 (ChAdOx1 nCoV-19) in healthy adults. Trial participant PBMC samples were collected at day 0 and day 28 after the second dose for TCRbeta chain sequencing. Compared with germline, V lacks 4 bases and J lacks 3 bases; bases without a gene match: 8. The germline V gene encodes CDR1 LNHDA and CDR2 SQIVND (reference sequence). Measured from the cysteine to the phenylalanine, the CDR3 is 16 residues long. The entry retains the CDR3 DNA only, 48 bases that are in frame from base 1.

Rearrangement joined TRBV19 to TRBJ2-3, with 9 bases in between that match TRBD2. Sequencing used peripheral blood, obtained on day 0 of AZD1222 vaccination. The clonotype originates from an adult in good health. The CDR3: CASSTRTSVDTDTQYF. The DNA sequence reads TGTGCCAGTAGTACTCGGACTAGCGTAGATACAGATACGCAGTATTTT. The CDR3, completed at both ends by the reference TRBV19 and TRBJ2-3 genes, gives the full variable domain DGGITQSPKYLFRKEGQNVTLSCEQNLNHDAMYWYRQDPGQGLRLIYYSQIVNDFQKGDIAEGYSVSREKKESFPLTVTSAQKNPTAFYLCASSTRTSVDTDTQYFGPGTRLTVL.